The present entry profiles one TCR beta chain with its context. Its antigen is currently unknown. This sample is part of a study of cytomegalovirus exposure and HLA in healthy donors. Findings and caveats of the study: The presence/absence work took it that sequencing depth was about the same across donors. An observed cluster of highly shared sequence variants was recorded as a likely sequencing artifact. There were 150 to 200 TCR beta chains listed as cytomegalovirus-associated.

Amplification used 60 Vbeta primers and 13 Jbeta primers. Libraries were prepared by immunoSEQ multiplex PCR; TCRdb keeps only in-frame clonotypes and omits some of them. Here the sample spans roughly 150,000 clones, approximately 80% being singletons. The CDR3 loop spans 15 amino acids. The V gene lost 2 bases and the J gene lost 10 bases, with 21 bases spanning the gap. Germline V gene data show CDR1 as SGHNT and CDR2 as YYREEE (reference sequence). The chain links TRBV5-4 to TRBJ1-1; D may be TRBD1 (6 bases). The source material was PBMCs. The receptor was isolated from a boy aged 2 to 10 in good health and CMV-seronegative. The CDR3, as DNA: TGTGCCAGCAGCTTAGGGGGGGAGGCCGGTGGGGGAGCTTTCTTT. Its protein is CASSLGGEAGGGAFF. Drawing the rest from reference TRBV5-4 and TRBJ1-1, the complete variable domain is ETGVTQSPTHLIKTRGQQVTLRCSSQSGHNTVSWYQQALGQGPQFIFQYYREEENGRGNFPPRFSGLQFPNYSSELNVNALELDDSALYLCASSLGGEAGGGAFFGQGTRLTVV.